The 2 T cell receptor beta chains below come from one sample, sequenced in a study of T cell repertoires in cytomegalovirus infection. MiXCR, run by TCRdb on the reads, gives a single entry per CDR3 protein. Of about 400,000 distinct CDR3 sequences listed, roughly 34% are singletons. These receptors' antigens are unknown. This sample comprised cultured PBMCs, obtained from culture after CMV antigen stimulation. The receptors stem from a human donor in good health (CMV status not recorded). Some clones in this sample may be carry-over from other donors' samples.

The chain combines TRBV4-1 with TRBJ1-1, with unresolved D. CDR3 length: 15 residues. V lost 4 bases and J 1 base, leaving 13 bases between the germline ends. Germline loops: CDR1 MGHRA, CDR2 YSYEKL. For the CDR3, the DNA is TGCGCCAGCAGCCCCCCCGGAACGGGGAACACTGAAGCTTTCTTT. Protein: CASSPPGTGNTEAFF.

V gene TRBV25-1 combines with J gene TRBJ2-7; 14 bases agree with TRBD2. V lost 1 base, J lost 4 bases, and 3 bases stayed unmatched. CDR1 MGHDK and CDR2 SYGVNS come from the germline V gene. This CDR3 has 16 amino acids. For the CDR3, the DNA is TGTGCCAGCAGTGAATCCGGGACTAGCGGGAGTTACGAGCAGTACTTC. Translation gives CASSESGTSGSYEQYF.